This TCR beta chain was recorded in a study of CD8 T cells in ankylosing spondylitis. It was by quantitative 5'-RACE with molecular barcodes that TCR beta libraries were made. TCRdb fed the 5' RACE reads into MiXCR, producing one record per CDR3 protein. Of about 500,000 distinct CDR3 sequences detected, approximately 5.3% appear once; the ten largest clones hold approximately 3.5%. This clonotype showed up many times. The antigen is unknown. The study, taken as a whole, reports: About 8 highly homologous variants made up a TCR beta motif, and this motif appeared characteristic of ankylosing spondylitis blood.

CDR1 is DFQATT and CDR2 is SNEGSKA in the germline V gene (reference sequence). Trimming took 3 bases from V and 5 from J, leaving 12 bases between them. There are 13 residues in the CDR3. The chain uses TRBV20-1 and TRBJ2-3; D might be TRBD2 (5 bases). Sequencing was done on a sample of blood, either unsorted or a sorted T cell fraction (not recorded which). The TCR originated in a male donor with ankylosing spondylitis. CDR3 amino acids: CSARRVRGDTQYF. In DNA, the CDR3 is TGCAGTGCTAGGCGAGTCCGGGGAGATACGCAGTATTTT.